This is a list of T cell receptor beta chains from one sample in a study of T cells in localized non-small cell lung cancer. Clones were sequenced by immunoSEQ multiplex PCR, and TCRdb holds only the in-frame ones, with some missing. The sample contains tens of thousands of clones, 80% of which appear only once. The sample here was PBMCs, taken before any cancer treatment. These receptors were taken from a man aged 35 to 70 with stage II squamous cell lung carcinoma. Each CDR3 is given with its conserved first and last residue. The order of the fields is D gene, V gene, J gene, clone size, CDR3 DNA, CDR3 protein. D genes are given only for firm matches. Not every row has a clone size; where given, it reads once, few, many or a size class.

>TRBD1|TRBV30|TRBJ1-2|.
TGTGCCTGGATAAACAGGGGACAATCCTATGGCTACACCTTC
CAWINRGQSYGYTF
>.|TRBV6-5|TRBJ1-4|.
TGTGCCAGCAGCCCTCCTGCGGCCGGTCGTGAAAAACTGTTTTTT
CASSPPAAGREKLFF
>.|TRBV18|TRBJ2-2|.
TGTGCCAGCTCACCACCGGGGAGTCCCCCGGAAGCCGGGGAGCTGTTTTTT
CASSPPGSPPEAGELFF
>.|TRBV6-6|TRBJ1-1|.
TGTGCCAGCAGTTACATGGGTAAAGCTTTCTTT
CASSYMGKAFF
>TRBD1|TRBV25-1|TRBJ1-5|few
TGTGCCAGCAGTACGACAGGGACCAATCAGCCCCAGCATTTT
CASSTTGTNQPQHF
>TRBD1|TRBV11-1|TRBJ2-2|few
TGTGCCAGCAGGTTGTCTCGGACAGGGGGCCCCGGGGAGCTGTTTTTT
CASRLSRTGGPGELFF
>TRBD1|TRBV18|TRBJ1-1|.
TGTGCCAGCCTTACCGGACAGGCGAACACTGAAGCTTTCTTT
CASLTGQANTEAFF
>TRBD2|TRBV4-2|TRBJ2-1|.
TGTGCCAGCAGCCCCGAGAAGCGGGGGGGCCTCAATGAGCAGTTCTTC
CASSPEKRGGLNEQFF
>TRBD2|TRBV7-3|TRBJ2-3|.
TGTGCCAGCAGCTTAACGGGGACTAGCGGGACCTTAGGGCAGTATTTT
CASSLTGTSGTLGQYF
>TRBD2|TRBV5-4|TRBJ2-7|.
TGTGCCAGCAGCGGGGGAGAGGGACTAGCGGGAGTGAGTGAGCAGTACTTC
CASSGGEGLAGVSEQYF
>.|TRBV19|TRBJ1-6|.
TGTGCCACCAGGGGACCCTCCTATAATTCACCCCTCCACTTT
CATRGPSYNSPLHF
>.|TRBV5-4|TRBJ2-2|few
TGTGCCAGCAGCTATGCACTAATCGGGGGGAACACCGGGGAGCTGTTTTTT
CASSYALIGGNTGELFF
>.|TRBV5-8|TRBJ2-5|.
TGTGCCAGCAGCAGAGGGGCCTTGGGGTCACAGACCCAGTACTTC
CASSRGALGSQTQYF
>.|TRBV15|TRBJ1-4|.
TGTGCCACCAGCGCACTAGTTAATGAAAAACTGTTTTTT
CATSALVNEKLFF
>.|TRBV15|TRBJ2-5|.
TGTGCCACCAGCGGACAAATAAGCGGCGAGACCCAGTACTTC
CATSGQISGETQYF
>TRBD1|TRBV5-1|TRBJ2-7|.
TGCGCCAGCAGCCCGACAGGGAATTTTTACGAGCAGTACTTC
CASSPTGNFYEQYF
>.|TRBV7-9|TRBJ2-3|.
TGTGCCAGCAGCTGGACCGTGACTAGCACAGATACGCAGTATTTT
CASSWTVTSTDTQYF
>.|TRBV5-6|TRBJ1-6|.
TGTGCCAGCAGCCGAAAGCTAATCGGTTCACCCCTCCACTTT
CASSRKLIGSPLHF
>TRBD2|TRBV5-4|TRBJ2-1|.
TGTGCCAGCAGCTTTCCAGCGGGGGGTTACAATGAGCAGTTCTTC
CASSFPAGGYNEQFF
>TRBD2|TRBV6-1|TRBJ2-1|.
TGTGCCAGCAGACCGGGACTAGCCTACAATGAGCAGTTCTTC
CASRPGLAYNEQFF
>TRBD1|TRBV27|TRBJ1-1|.
TGTGCCAGCAGGCGCGCAGGGGGTGAAGCTTTCTTT
CASRRAGGEAFF
>TRBD1|TRBV27|TRBJ1-6|few
TGTGCCAGCAGTTTATTGGAGGGGGCAGGTTCACCCCTCCACTTT
CASSLLEGAGSPLHF
>.|TRBV28|TRBJ1-1|.
TGTGCCAGCAGTTTCTGGGGGCAGAGCACTGAAGCTTTCTTT
CASSFWGQSTEAFF
>.|TRBV27|TRBJ1-5|.
TGTGCCAGCAGTCCAACAACAGGGTACAATCAGCCCCAGCATTTT
CASSPTTGYNQPQHF
>.|TRBV28|TRBJ1-2|.
TGTGCCAGCAGTTCGGACGTGGGACGAGGCTACACCTTC
CASSSDVGRGYTF
>.|TRBV27|TRBJ1-2|.
TGTGCCAGCAGTTTACGAGGGCTTAGGGGCTACACCTTC
CASSLRGLRGYTF
>.|TRBV29-1|TRBJ1-1|.
TGCAGCGTTGAATATATGACAGTGAACACTGAAGCTTTCTTT
CSVEYMTVNTEAFF
>.|TRBV29-1|TRBJ1-1|.
TGCAGCGATTTGTGGGGGGGCACTGAAGCTTTCTTT
CSDLWGGTEAFF
>.|TRBV7-9|TRBJ2-7|few
TGTGCCAGCAGCTTAGACAGGCGTCATTTCTTC
CASSLDRRHFF
>.|TRBV2|TRBJ1-2|.
TGTGCCAGCAGGAGGGGTGGTGGGGGGAACTATGGCTACACCTTC
CASRRGGGGNYGYTF
>TRBD2|TRBV29-1|TRBJ2-1|few
TGCAGCGTTGTAGGGCTAGCGGGAAATGAGCAGTTCTTC
CSVVGLAGNEQFF
>.|TRBV19|TRBJ1-1|.
TGTGCCAGTAGGATCAGGGTAAACACTGAAGCTTTCTTT
CASRIRVNTEAFF
>.|TRBV28|TRBJ1-2|few
TGTGCCAGCCTCGGGGGAAGATATGGCTACACCTTC
CASLGGRYGYTF